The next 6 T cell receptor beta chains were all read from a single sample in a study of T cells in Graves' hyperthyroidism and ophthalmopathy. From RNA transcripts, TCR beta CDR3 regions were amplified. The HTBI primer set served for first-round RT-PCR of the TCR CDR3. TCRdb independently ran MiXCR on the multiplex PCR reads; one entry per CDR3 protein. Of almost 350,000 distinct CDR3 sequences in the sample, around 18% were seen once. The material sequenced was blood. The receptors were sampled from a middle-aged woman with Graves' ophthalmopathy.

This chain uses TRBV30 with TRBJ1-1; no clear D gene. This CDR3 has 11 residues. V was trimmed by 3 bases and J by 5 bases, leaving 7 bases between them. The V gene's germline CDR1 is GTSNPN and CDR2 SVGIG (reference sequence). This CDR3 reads CAWSPLTEAFF. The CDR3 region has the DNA TGTGCCTGGAGCCCCTTGACTGAAGCTTTCTTT.

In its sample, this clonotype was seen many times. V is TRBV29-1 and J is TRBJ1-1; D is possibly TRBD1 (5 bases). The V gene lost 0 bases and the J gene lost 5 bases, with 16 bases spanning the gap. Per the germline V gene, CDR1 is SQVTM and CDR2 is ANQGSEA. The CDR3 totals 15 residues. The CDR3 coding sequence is TGCAGCGTTGAAGACCCCCCGAGGGGACGGACTGAAGCTTTCTTT. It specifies CSVEDPPRGRTEAFF.

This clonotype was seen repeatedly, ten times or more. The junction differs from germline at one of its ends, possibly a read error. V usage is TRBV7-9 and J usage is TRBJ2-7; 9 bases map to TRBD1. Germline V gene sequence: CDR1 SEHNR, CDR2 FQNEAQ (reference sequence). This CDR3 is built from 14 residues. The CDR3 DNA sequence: TGTGCCAGCAGCTCGCGGGACAGGGCCTACGAGCAGTGCTTC. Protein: CASSSRDRAYEQCF.

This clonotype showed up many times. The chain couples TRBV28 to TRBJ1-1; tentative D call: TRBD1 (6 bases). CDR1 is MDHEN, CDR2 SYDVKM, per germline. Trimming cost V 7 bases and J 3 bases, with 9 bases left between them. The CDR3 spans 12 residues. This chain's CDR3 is CASIQGYTEAFF. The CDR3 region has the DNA TGTGCCAGCATTCAGGGGTACACTGAAGCTTTCTTT.

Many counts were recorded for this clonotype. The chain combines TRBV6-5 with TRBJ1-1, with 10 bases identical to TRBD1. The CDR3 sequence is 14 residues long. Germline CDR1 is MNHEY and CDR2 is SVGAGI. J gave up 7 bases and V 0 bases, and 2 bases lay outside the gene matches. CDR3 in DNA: TGTGCCAGCAGTTACTCGACAGGGGGCAGTGAAGCTTTCTTT. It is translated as CASSYSTGGSEAFF.

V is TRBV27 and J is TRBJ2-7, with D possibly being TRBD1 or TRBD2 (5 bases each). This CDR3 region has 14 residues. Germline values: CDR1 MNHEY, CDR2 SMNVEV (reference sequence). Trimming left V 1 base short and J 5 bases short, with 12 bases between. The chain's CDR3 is CASSLYSGADEQYF. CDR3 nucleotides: TGTGCCAGCAGTTTATATTCCGGGGCAGACGAGCAGTACTTC.